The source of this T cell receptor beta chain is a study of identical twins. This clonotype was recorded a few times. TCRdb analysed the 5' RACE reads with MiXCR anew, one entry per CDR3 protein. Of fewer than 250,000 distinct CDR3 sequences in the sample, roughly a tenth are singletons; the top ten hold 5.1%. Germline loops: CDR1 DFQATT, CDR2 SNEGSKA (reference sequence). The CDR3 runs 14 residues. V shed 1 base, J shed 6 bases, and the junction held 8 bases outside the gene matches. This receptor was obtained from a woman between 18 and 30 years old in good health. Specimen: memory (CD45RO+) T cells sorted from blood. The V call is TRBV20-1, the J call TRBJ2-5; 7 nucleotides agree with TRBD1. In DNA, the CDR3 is TGCAGTGCTAGAGCCACAGGGGAGCGGAAGACCCAGTACTTC. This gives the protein CSARATGERKTQYF.